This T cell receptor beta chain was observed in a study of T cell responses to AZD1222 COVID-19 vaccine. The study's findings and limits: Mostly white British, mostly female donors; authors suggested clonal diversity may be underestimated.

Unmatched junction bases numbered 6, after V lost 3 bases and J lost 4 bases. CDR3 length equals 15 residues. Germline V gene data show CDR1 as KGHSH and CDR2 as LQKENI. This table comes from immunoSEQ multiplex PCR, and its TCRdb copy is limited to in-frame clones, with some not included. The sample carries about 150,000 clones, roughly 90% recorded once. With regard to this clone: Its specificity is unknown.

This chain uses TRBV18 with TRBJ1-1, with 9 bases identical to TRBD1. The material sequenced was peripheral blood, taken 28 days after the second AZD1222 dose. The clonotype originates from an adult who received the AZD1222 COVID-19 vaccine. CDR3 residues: CASSPGQGSATEAFF. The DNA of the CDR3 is TGTGCCAGCTCACCGGGACAGGGATCTGCCACTGAAGCTTTCTTT.